This T cell receptor beta chain came from a study of cytomegalovirus exposure and HLA in healthy donors. Study findings and constraints: The CMV antigen specificity of three CMV-associated chains was confirmed through in vitro analysis. About 87% or about 30% of the time was how often most TCR beta V segments were productive, according to an earlier analysis.

These donors, healthy bone marrow donors, were studied. Nominally healthy donors were sampled, though unrecorded immune exposures were likely. This clone was seen a few times. Its antigen is still unknown. PCR involved 60 Vbeta and 13 Jbeta primers. Produced via immunoSEQ multiplex PCR; TCRdb's table is partial and in-frame only. The profile shows under 130,000 clones, about three quarters of them singletons. Material for sequencing was PBMCs. This sequence was found in a male donor in good health and CMV-seronegative.

The CDR3 DNA follows: TGTGCCAGCAGCTTAACCTACGGGAGGGGGGAGACCCAGTACTTC. Its protein is CASSLTYGRGETQYF. The chain joins TRBV7-3 to TRBJ2-5, with 8 positions matching TRBD2. Germline CDR1 SGHTA, CDR2 FQGTGA. CDR3 length equals 15 residues. The J segment lost 5 bases and the V segment lost 0 bases, leaving 5 bases of the junction unmatched.